Listed below are T cell receptor beta chains from one sample, sequenced in a study of T-cell reconstitution after alpha-beta-depleted transplantation in children. TCRdb called the PCR reads again in MiXCR, with one record for every CDR3 protein. The sample shows 200,000 or so distinct CDR3 sequences, roughly 6.3% of them seen only once. The source was PBMCs, collected before TCRalphabeta/CD19-depleted stem cell transplant. The receptors were gathered from a girl under three years old with combined immunodeficiency, due to receive a stem cell transplant. Each CDR3 is given with its conserved first and last residue. The order of the fields is CDR3 length, J gene, V gene, CDR3 protein.

>12|TRBJ1-2|TRBV7-9
CASTLGGNGYTF
>17|TRBJ1-3|TRBV4-3
CASSQEITVHSGNTIYF
>15|TRBJ1-4|TRBV5-1
CASSLAGQGGEKLFF
>15|TRBJ2-5|TRBV28
CASSLLVTGQETQYF
>13|TRBJ2-7|TRBV5-1
CASRLQETYEQYF
>17|TRBJ2-4|TRBV12-3/TRBV12-4
CASSRLAEALAKNIQYF
>15|TRBJ2-7|TRBV4-1
CASSPWDRATYEQYF
>13|TRBJ2-7|TRBV20-1
CSAWDCRSYEQYF
>15|TRBJ2-7|TRBV4-3
CASSQVSWGVYEQYF
>16|TRBJ2-7|TRBV12-3/TRBV12-4
CASSPFLGAISYEQYF
>13|TRBJ2-1|TRBV12-3/TRBV12-4
CASTTTGDNEQFF
>17|TRBJ2-3|TRBV7-2
CASSWVAGGLSTDTQYF
>16|TRBJ2-1|TRBV9
CASSAPSGGSYNEQFF
>14|TRBJ1-2|TRBV7-2
CASSLGRSNYGYTF